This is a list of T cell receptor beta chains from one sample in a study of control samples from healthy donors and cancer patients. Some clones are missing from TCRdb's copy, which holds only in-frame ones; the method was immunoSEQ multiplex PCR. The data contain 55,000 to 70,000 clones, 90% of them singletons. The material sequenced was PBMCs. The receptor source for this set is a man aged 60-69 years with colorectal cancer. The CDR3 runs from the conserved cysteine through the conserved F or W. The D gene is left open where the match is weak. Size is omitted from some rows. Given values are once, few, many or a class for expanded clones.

CDR3 DNA: TGTGCCAGCAGCCCACAGGTAAGGGTTGAGCAGTTCTTC; CDR3 protein: CASSPQVRVEQFF; CDR3 length: 13; J gene: TRBJ2-1; D gene: .; clone size: .; V gene: TRBV7-2
CDR3 DNA: TGTGCCAGCAGCTTCTTCCTACTCTACGCCTCTGGAAACACCATATATTTT; CDR3 protein: CASSFFLLYASGNTIYF; CDR3 length: 17; J gene: TRBJ1-3; D gene: .; clone size: .; V gene: TRBV7-9
CDR3 DNA: TGTGCCAGCAGCTTAGCCGGGACTACCTTCAATGAGCAGTTCTTC; CDR3 protein: CASSLAGTTFNEQFF; CDR3 length: 15; J gene: TRBJ2-1; D gene: TRBD2; clone size: .; V gene: TRBV11-3
CDR3 DNA: TGCGCCAGCAGCGTGACAGTCTCCTACGAGCAGTACTTC; CDR3 protein: CASSVTVSYEQYF; CDR3 length: 13; J gene: TRBJ2-7; D gene: .; clone size: .; V gene: TRBV5-1
CDR3 DNA: TGTGCCAGCAGTTCTCAGGGGGGTGGCACAGATACGCAGTATTTT; CDR3 protein: CASSSQGGGTDTQYF; CDR3 length: 15; J gene: TRBJ2-3; D gene: .; clone size: .; V gene: TRBV6-5
CDR3 DNA: TGTGCCAGCAGCCGGGGGTGGGACAATGAGCAGTTCTTC; CDR3 protein: CASSRGWDNEQFF; CDR3 length: 13; J gene: TRBJ2-1; D gene: .; clone size: .; V gene: TRBV7-8
CDR3 DNA: TGTGCCAGCAACATTTTCGGGCGGGGCACAGATACGCAGTATTTT; CDR3 protein: CASNIFGRGTDTQYF; CDR3 length: 15; J gene: TRBJ2-3; D gene: .; clone size: .; V gene: TRBV27
CDR3 DNA: TGTGCCAGCACTCCCCCGGGGGCTCGGGGAAACACCATATATTTT; CDR3 protein: CASTPPGARGNTIYF; CDR3 length: 15; J gene: TRBJ1-3; D gene: .; clone size: .; V gene: TRBV28
CDR3 DNA: TGCGCCAGCAGCTCCGGACAGGACTATGGCTACACCTTC; CDR3 protein: CASSSGQDYGYTF; CDR3 length: 13; J gene: TRBJ1-2; D gene: TRBD1; clone size: .; V gene: TRBV28
CDR3 DNA: TGTGCCAGCAGCTTAGGTGGGAGCTCCTATAATTCACCCCTCCACTTT; CDR3 protein: CASSLGGSSYNSPLHF; CDR3 length: 16; J gene: TRBJ1-6; D gene: .; clone size: .; V gene: TRBV7-8
CDR3 DNA: TGTGCCAGCAGCGATACTAGCGGGGGGGCAAATGAGCAGTTCTTC; CDR3 protein: CASSDTSGGANEQFF; CDR3 length: 15; J gene: TRBJ2-1; D gene: TRBD2; clone size: .; V gene: TRBV9
CDR3 DNA: TGCAGTGCTAGTTCGATCTCTGGAAACACCATATATTTT; CDR3 protein: CSASSISGNTIYF; CDR3 length: 13; J gene: TRBJ1-3; D gene: .; clone size: .; V gene: TRBV20-1
CDR3 DNA: TGTGCCAGCAGGGACGCAGGGAAGGGCAATCAGCCCCAGCATTTT; CDR3 protein: CASRDAGKGNQPQHF; CDR3 length: 15; J gene: TRBJ1-5; D gene: .; clone size: few; V gene: TRBV9
CDR3 DNA: TGTGCCAGCAGTTTGCCAGCAACGGAGACCCAGTACTTC; CDR3 protein: CASSLPATETQYF; CDR3 length: 13; J gene: TRBJ2-5; D gene: .; clone size: .; V gene: TRBV28
CDR3 DNA: TGTGCCAGTAGTGACCAGGGGGCGCGGGAGCAGTACTTC; CDR3 protein: CASSDQGAREQYF; CDR3 length: 13; J gene: TRBJ2-7; D gene: TRBD1; clone size: .; V gene: TRBV19
CDR3 DNA: TGTGCCAGTAGTATAGGACTGGCGGATACGCAGTATTTT; CDR3 protein: CASSIGLADTQYF; CDR3 length: 13; J gene: TRBJ2-3; D gene: .; clone size: .; V gene: TRBV19
CDR3 DNA: TGCGCCAGCAGATTGCAGGGGGCCAACGAGCAGTACTTC; CDR3 protein: CASRLQGANEQYF; CDR3 length: 13; J gene: TRBJ2-7; D gene: TRBD1; clone size: .; V gene: TRBV23-1
CDR3 DNA: TGTGCCAGCAGTCCACAGGGGTTCTCCTACGAGCAGTACTTC; CDR3 protein: CASSPQGFSYEQYF; CDR3 length: 14; J gene: TRBJ2-7; D gene: TRBD1; clone size: .; V gene: TRBV27
CDR3 DNA: TGTGCCAGCGGAGCCCTTAGGGGCTACGAGCAGTACTTC; CDR3 protein: CASGALRGYEQYF; CDR3 length: 13; J gene: TRBJ2-7; D gene: .; clone size: .; V gene: TRBV11-3
CDR3 DNA: TGTGCCAGCAGCAGGGACCCCTTTGAGCCCCAGCATTTT; CDR3 protein: CASSRDPFEPQHF; CDR3 length: 13; J gene: TRBJ1-5; D gene: .; clone size: .; V gene: TRBV6-2/TRBV6-3
CDR3 DNA: TGCAGTGCCCAGCCGAACACTGAAGCTTTCTTT; CDR3 protein: CSAQPNTEAFF; CDR3 length: 11; J gene: TRBJ1-1; D gene: .; clone size: .; V gene: TRBV20-1
CDR3 DNA: TGTGCCAGCAGGCCCGGTGGGAAGGAGACCCAGTACTTC; CDR3 protein: CASRPGGKETQYF; CDR3 length: 13; J gene: TRBJ2-5; D gene: .; clone size: once; V gene: TRBV5-4
CDR3 DNA: TGTGCCAGCTCACCAAGGACATCCGAAACTGAAGCTTTCTTT; CDR3 protein: CASSPRTSETEAFF; CDR3 length: 14; J gene: TRBJ1-1; D gene: .; clone size: .; V gene: TRBV18
CDR3 DNA: TGTGCCAGCAGTTACGCCGGGAGGGGTGGCGAGCAGTACTTC; CDR3 protein: CASSYAGRGGEQYF; CDR3 length: 14; J gene: TRBJ2-7; D gene: TRBD2; clone size: .; V gene: TRBV6-5
CDR3 DNA: TGCGCCAGCAGCTTTTATCTAGATGAGCAGTTCTTC; CDR3 protein: CASSFYLDEQFF; CDR3 length: 12; J gene: TRBJ2-1; D gene: .; clone size: .; V gene: TRBV5-1
CDR3 DNA: TGTGCCAGCAGCTTTGGCCTAGCGGGGGCGAGAGAGACCCAGTACTTC; CDR3 protein: CASSFGLAGARETQYF; CDR3 length: 16; J gene: TRBJ2-5; D gene: TRBD2; clone size: .; V gene: TRBV11-2
CDR3 DNA: TGTGCCAGCAGCCGGGACAGTGGTCTCCAAGAGACCCAGTACTTC; CDR3 protein: CASSRDSGLQETQYF; CDR3 length: 15; J gene: TRBJ2-5; D gene: TRBD1; clone size: .; V gene: TRBV9
CDR3 DNA: TGTGCCAGCAGCCGGGGGCCTGGAAACACCATATATTTT; CDR3 protein: CASSRGPGNTIYF; CDR3 length: 13; J gene: TRBJ1-3; D gene: .; clone size: .; V gene: TRBV21-1
CDR3 DNA: TGTGCCAGCAGCTTATATGCGGGGGGAGCCTACAATGAGCAGTTCTTC; CDR3 protein: CASSLYAGGAYNEQFF; CDR3 length: 16; J gene: TRBJ2-1; D gene: TRBD2; clone size: .; V gene: TRBV7-2
CDR3 DNA: TGTGCCAGCAGCCAACCAGTATTCGGGGCAAAGGATACGCAGTATTTT; CDR3 protein: CASSQPVFGAKDTQYF; CDR3 length: 16; J gene: TRBJ2-3; D gene: .; clone size: .; V gene: TRBV14
CDR3 DNA: TGTGCCAGCAGCTCCCGGACCTATGGCTACACCTTC; CDR3 protein: CASSSRTYGYTF; CDR3 length: 12; J gene: TRBJ1-2; D gene: .; clone size: .; V gene: TRBV5-5
CDR3 DNA: TGCGCCAGCAGCACGAGCGGGGTGAATGAGCAGTTCTTC; CDR3 protein: CASSTSGVNEQFF; CDR3 length: 13; J gene: TRBJ2-1; D gene: TRBD2; clone size: .; V gene: TRBV4-1
CDR3 DNA: TGCGCCAGCAGCTTGACCCTCACCGGGGAGCTGTTTTTT; CDR3 protein: CASSLTLTGELFF; CDR3 length: 13; J gene: TRBJ2-2; D gene: .; clone size: .; V gene: TRBV5-1
CDR3 DNA: TGTGCCATCAGTGAGTTGGCGTTTCAAGAGACCCAGTACTTC; CDR3 protein: CAISELAFQETQYF; CDR3 length: 14; J gene: TRBJ2-5; D gene: .; clone size: .; V gene: TRBV10-3
CDR3 DNA: TGTGCCAGCAGCTTACGGCTGGGCAGCTCTGGAAACACCATATATTTT; CDR3 protein: CASSLRLGSSGNTIYF; CDR3 length: 16; J gene: TRBJ1-3; D gene: .; clone size: .; V gene: TRBV13
CDR3 DNA: TGCGCCAGCAGCTCCTTCCAGGGGAGTAATTCACCCCTCCACTTT; CDR3 protein: CASSSFQGSNSPLHF; CDR3 length: 15; J gene: TRBJ1-6; D gene: .; clone size: .; V gene: TRBV5-1
CDR3 DNA: TGTGCCAGCAGCTCCCCACGGGGCTTAGAGACCCAGTACTTC; CDR3 protein: CASSSPRGLETQYF; CDR3 length: 14; J gene: TRBJ2-5; D gene: .; clone size: .; V gene: TRBV14
CDR3 DNA: TGTGCCAGCACTGGACCGAGGATACCTAATTCACCCCTCCACTTT; CDR3 protein: CASTGPRIPNSPLHF; CDR3 length: 15; J gene: TRBJ1-6; D gene: .; clone size: .; V gene: TRBV6-5
CDR3 DNA: TGTGCCAGCAGCGTTGGGGGACTAGCGAACACCGGGGAGCTGTTTTTT; CDR3 protein: CASSVGGLANTGELFF; CDR3 length: 16; J gene: TRBJ2-2; D gene: TRBD2; clone size: .; V gene: TRBV9
CDR3 DNA: TGTGCCAGCAGTGAGGCCGGGGGGACCCGGGGAACGCAGTATTTT; CDR3 protein: CASSEAGGTRGTQYF; CDR3 length: 15; J gene: TRBJ2-3; D gene: TRBD2; clone size: .; V gene: TRBV25-1
CDR3 DNA: TGTGCCAGCAGCGGGAGGGTCCCGGATGGCTACACCTTC; CDR3 protein: CASSGRVPDGYTF; CDR3 length: 13; J gene: TRBJ1-2; D gene: .; clone size: .; V gene: TRBV2
CDR3 DNA: TGTGCCAGCAGCCCTGGGACAGGGGGCAATAATGGCTACACCTTC; CDR3 protein: CASSPGTGGNNGYTF; CDR3 length: 15; J gene: TRBJ1-2; D gene: TRBD1; clone size: .; V gene: TRBV7-9
CDR3 DNA: TGTGCCAGCAGTGAAATCCTCTCCTACAATGAGCAGTTCTTC; CDR3 protein: CASSEILSYNEQFF; CDR3 length: 14; J gene: TRBJ2-1; D gene: .; clone size: .; V gene: TRBV25-1